This TCR beta chain is drawn from a study of cytomegalovirus exposure and HLA in healthy donors. Overall study: The approximately 120 validation repertoires were reported in a later analysis to have been generated on the same platform as the 666 first-cohort repertoires.

Trimming removed 6 bases from V and 4 bases from J, with 13 bases in between. The germline gives CDR1 MDHEN, CDR2 SYDVKM. The CDR3 has 14 residues. The assay was immunoSEQ multiplex PCR, and TCRdb's table has in-frame clones only and misses some. This table holds approximately 270,000 clones, 90% found once. Sequencing used PBMCs. The rearrangement links TRBV28 to TRBJ2-1, with D perhaps TRBD1 (6 bases). The receptor was derived from a woman between 18 and 29 years old in good health and CMV-seronegative. The CDR3 loop is CASRPDRNYNEQFF. For the CDR3, the DNA is TGTGCCAGCAGACCGGACAGAAATTACAATGAGCAGTTCTTC.